A single sample is the source of the 14 T cell receptor beta chains below, sequenced in a study of human T cells and chemical hapten exposure. Sample time point: patch test 2, 6 weeks after DPC sensitization. The treatment here: therapeutic diphenylcyclopropenone sensitization with weekly scalp DPC. One entry per CDR3 protein, called by TCRdb with MiXCR from the RACE reads. The profile covers about 400,000 distinct CDR3 sequences, with under 6.5% appearing a single time and around 5.6% taken by the ten largest. This specimen consisted of whole blood, obtained in connection with sensitization to the hapten diphenylcyclopropenone (DPC). These receptor sequences come from a woman aged 18-29 years with alopecia areata. Some clones in this sample may be carry-over from other donors' samples.

In this sample, this clonotype turned up a few times. This chain joins TRBV12-3 or TRBV12-4 and TRBJ2-3, with unresolved D. V lost 0 bases to trimming and J lost 6 bases, with 7 bases between them. This CDR3 is 13 amino acids long. The CDR3 protein is CASSLADGDTQYF. The CDR3 DNA reads TGTGCCAGCAGTTTAGCCGACGGGGATACGCAGTATTTT.

The sample holds a few counts of this clonotype. V usage is TRBV20-1 and J usage is TRBJ1-2; D gene unclear. Trimming left V 1 base short and J 0 bases short, with 21 bases between. Germline CDR1 reads DFQATT; CDR2 reads SNEGSKA (reference sequence). The CDR3 has 18 amino acids. The CDR3 sequence: CSARARLPRTPPNYGYTF. CDR3 nucleotide sequence: TGCAGTGCTAGAGCCCGACTTCCACGGACGCCACCTAACTATGGCTACACCTTC.

The gene calls are TRBV6-5 and TRBJ1-1; the D is unclear. CDR1 MNHEY and CDR2 SVGAGI come from the germline V gene. The CDR3 spans 15 residues. Trimming shortened V by 0 bases and J by 2 bases, and 10 bases separated the two germline ends. CDR3 DNA: TGTGCCAGCAGTTACTCGAATACAGATAACACTGAAGCTTTCTTT. Protein: CASSYSNTDNTEAFF.

There are many counts of this clonotype. CDR3 sequence: CSARSLDRGQFEPQHF. CDR3 bases: TGCAGTGCTAGATCCCTGGACAGGGGGCAGTTCGAGCCCCAGCATTTT. The V and J genes are TRBV20-1 and TRBJ1-5, with TRBD1 identical over 11 bases. The trim removed 2 bases at V and 8 bases at J, leaving 11 bases unmatched. This CDR3 is built from 16 residues. The V gene's germline CDR1 is DFQATT and CDR2 SNEGSKA (reference sequence).

In this sample, this clonotype turned up many times. The chain has TRBV14 and TRBJ1-4; D is perhaps TRBD1 (5 bases). CDR1 is SGHDN, CDR2 FVKESK, per germline. V gave up 1 base and J gave up 8 bases, with 14 bases separating them. The CDR3 runs 15 residues. CDR3 in amino acids: CASSQGSGLVEKLFF. The CDR3 region has the DNA TGTGCCAGCAGCCAAGGTTCAGGGCTTGTCGAAAAACTGTTTTTT.

This clonotype was counted many times. V is TRBV12-3 or TRBV12-4 and J is TRBJ1-5; 9 positions agree with TRBD1. V dropped 8 bases and J dropped 1; count of bases not matched to a gene: 15. This CDR3 region has 18 residues. The CDR3 sequence is CASDPSGQGPRSNQPQHF. CDR3 bases: TGTGCCAGCGATCCATCCGGACAGGGGCCGAGGAGCAATCAGCCCCAGCATTTT.

This clonotype was seen many times. V is TRBV7-2 and J is TRBJ1-6, with D unresolved. The CDR3 contains 13 residues. V gave up 5 bases and J gave up 6 bases, with 8 bases separating them. The germline gives CDR1 SGHTA, CDR2 FQGNSA. The DNA for the CDR3 is TGTGCCAGCAGCCAAAGGAGTAATTCACCCCTCCACTTT. Amino acids: CASSQRSNSPLHF.

This clonotype was observed a few times. DNA of the CDR3: TGTGCCAGCAGAGACGGGGGAGGTCAGCCCCAGCATTTT. Translated: CASRDGGGQPQHF. The rearrangement joins TRBV6-5 to TRBJ1-5, with a possible D match to TRBD1 (5 bases). The V end was cut by 6 bases, the J end by 6 bases, with 12 bases between. CDR3 length equals 13 residues. From germline, CDR1 is MNHEY and CDR2 SVGAGI.

This clonotype was found a few times. The chain combines TRBV15 with TRBJ1-1; 9 bases map to TRBD1. Germline assignment: CDR1 LNHNV and CDR2 YYDKDF (reference sequence). This CDR3 has 17 amino acids. The trim removed 0 bases at V and 2 bases at J, leaving 7 bases unmatched. This CDR3 reads CATSRDRGQGLNTEAFF. CDR3 nucleotide sequence: TGTGCCACCAGCAGAGATAGGGGACAGGGCCTTAACACTGAAGCTTTCTTT. The whole variable domain, filled in from reference TRBV15 and TRBJ1-1, reads DAMVIQNPRYQVTQFGKPVTLSCSQTLNHNVMYWYQQKSSQAPKLLFHYYDKDFNNEADTPDNFQSRRPNTSFCFLDIRSPGLGDTAMYLCATSRDRGQGLNTEAFFGQGTRLTVV.

This chain joins TRBV6-5 and TRBJ2-3; D remains unclear. Per germline, CDR1 MNHEY and CDR2 SVGAGI. The V and J ends lost 2 bases and 6 bases respectively, with 3 bases between them. The CDR3 runs to 11 residues. The CDR3 DNA sequence: TGTGCCAGCAGTTACCTGGATACGCAGTATTTT. Amino acids: CASSYLDTQYF.

This clonotype has ten or more counts. J is TRBJ1-4 and V is TRBV7-3, with a weak D call TRBD1 (6 bases). From germline, CDR1 is SGHTA and CDR2 FQGTGA. The CDR3 spans 15 residues. V was trimmed by 0 bases and J by 2 bases, leaving 7 bases between them. The CDR3, as DNA: TGTGCCAGCAGCTTAACGGGGGCTACTAATGAAAAACTGTTTTTT. Residues: CASSLTGATNEKLFF. Full variable domain (remainder filled in from reference TRBV7-3 and TRBJ1-4): GAGVSQTPSNKVTEKGKYVELRCDPISGHTALYWYRQSLGQGPEFLIYFQGTGAADDSGLPNDRFFAVRPEGSVSTLKIQRTERGDSAVYLCASSLTGATNEKLFFGSGTQLSVL.

This clonotype was seen a few times. The V gene is TRBV20-1, the J gene TRBJ2-3; D gene uncertain. Germline CDR1 and CDR2: DFQATT and SNEGSKA (reference sequence). The V and J ends lost 1 base and 4 bases respectively, with 12 bases between them. The CDR3 contains 14 residues. The DNA for the CDR3 is TGCAGTGCTAGAGGTCCCCGACACGCAGATACGCAGTATTTT. Translating gives CSARGPRHADTQYF.

This clonotype was counted many times. This CDR3 reads CASSQTILRGANTEAFF. The CDR3 nucleotides read TGTGCCAGCAGCCAGACTATCCTCAGGGGGGCAAACACTGAAGCTTTCTTT. V and J are TRBV7-6 and TRBJ1-1, with 7 bases lining up with TRBD1. V shed 5 bases and J 2 bases; nucleotides not matched to a gene: 14. The length of the CDR3 is 17 residues. Germline V gives CDR1 SGHVS, CDR2 FNYEAQ.

Comment on this clonotype: This may be a read error, as it is one base from a much larger clone. The chain employs TRBV25-1 and TRBJ1-6, with a tentative D call TRBD1 (6 bases). The CDR3 is made up of 15 amino acids. Germline CDR1 reads MGHDK; CDR2 reads SYGVNS. The CDR3 reads CASSDSSQGDSPFHF. The CDR3 DNA is TGTGCCAGCAGTGACTCTTCACAGGGCGATTCACCCTTCCACTTT.